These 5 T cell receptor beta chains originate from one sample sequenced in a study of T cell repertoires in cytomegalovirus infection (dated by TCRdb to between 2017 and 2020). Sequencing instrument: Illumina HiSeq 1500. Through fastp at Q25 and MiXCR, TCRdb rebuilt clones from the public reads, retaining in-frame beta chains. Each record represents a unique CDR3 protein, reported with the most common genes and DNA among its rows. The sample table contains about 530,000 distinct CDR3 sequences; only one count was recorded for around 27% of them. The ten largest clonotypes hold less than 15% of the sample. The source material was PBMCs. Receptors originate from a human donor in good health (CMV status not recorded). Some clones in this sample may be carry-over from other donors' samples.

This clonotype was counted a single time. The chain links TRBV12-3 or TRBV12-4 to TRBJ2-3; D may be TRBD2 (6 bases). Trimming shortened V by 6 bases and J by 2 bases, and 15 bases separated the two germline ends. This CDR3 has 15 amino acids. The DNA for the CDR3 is TGTGCCAGCAGGCGTCCAAGCGGGCCCACAGATACGCAGTATTTT. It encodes CASRRPSGPTDTQYF.

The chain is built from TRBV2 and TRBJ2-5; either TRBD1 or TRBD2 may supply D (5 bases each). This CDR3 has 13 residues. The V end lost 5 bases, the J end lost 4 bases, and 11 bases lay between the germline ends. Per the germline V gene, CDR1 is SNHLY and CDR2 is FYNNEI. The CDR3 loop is CASSRDQGETQYF. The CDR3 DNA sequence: TGTGCCAGCAGTCGGGACCAAGGAGAGACCCAGTACTTC. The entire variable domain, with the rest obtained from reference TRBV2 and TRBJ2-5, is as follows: EPEVTQTPSHQVTQMGQEVILRCVPISNHLYFYWYRQILGQKVEFLVSFYNNEISEKSEIFDDQFSVERPDGSNFTLKIRSTKLEDSAMYFCASSRDQGETQYFGPGTRLLVL.

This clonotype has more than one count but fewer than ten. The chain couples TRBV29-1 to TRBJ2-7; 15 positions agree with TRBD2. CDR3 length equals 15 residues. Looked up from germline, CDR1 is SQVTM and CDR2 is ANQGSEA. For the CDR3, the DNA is TGCAGTGGACTAGCGGGAGGGGGAAGATCGGGCGAGCAGTACTTC. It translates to CSGLAGGGRSGEQYF.

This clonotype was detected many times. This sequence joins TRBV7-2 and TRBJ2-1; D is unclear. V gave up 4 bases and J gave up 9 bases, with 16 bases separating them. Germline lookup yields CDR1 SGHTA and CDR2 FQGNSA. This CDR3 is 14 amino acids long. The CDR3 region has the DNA TGTGCCAGCAGCTCGGACCCCGGCTCAAGTGAGCAGTTCTTC. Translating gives CASSSDPGSSEQFF. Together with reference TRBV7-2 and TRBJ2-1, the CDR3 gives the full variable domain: GAGVSQSPSNKVTEKGKDVELRCDPISGHTALYWYRQSLGQGLEFLIYFQGNSAPDKSGLPSDRFSAERTGGSVSTLTIQRTQQEDSAVYLCASSSDPGSSEQFFGPGTRLTVL.

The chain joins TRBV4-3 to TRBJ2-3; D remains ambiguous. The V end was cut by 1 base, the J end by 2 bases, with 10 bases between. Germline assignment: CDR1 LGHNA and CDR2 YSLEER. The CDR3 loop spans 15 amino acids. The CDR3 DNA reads TGCGCCAGCAGCCAAGGATCAGTATCCACAGATACGCAGTATTTT. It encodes CASSQGSVSTDTQYF.